A selection of T cell receptor beta chains follows, all from one sample in a study of blood T cells in healthy people across ages. TCRdb fed the 5' RACE reads into MiXCR, producing one record per CDR3 protein. The sample lists 650,000 to 1,000,000 distinct CDR3 sequences, around 36% seen once, with about an eighth in the top ten. Sequencing used blood. The receptor set was obtained from a man between 18 and 35 years old in good health. The CDR3 runs from the conserved cysteine through the conserved F or W. Fields, in order: CDR3 length, J gene, clone size, D gene, V gene, CDR3 protein, CDR3 DNA. The D gene is left open where the match is weak. Rows may omit the clone size; those that give it use once, few, many or a size class.

len: 13
j_gene: TRBJ2-5
abundance: -
d_gene: -
v_gene: TRBV14
CDR3aa: CASRDYRQDEQYF
CDR3nt: TGTGCCAGCAGAGACTACCGGCAGGATGAGCAGTACTTC

len: 15
j_gene: TRBJ1-5
abundance: -
d_gene: -
v_gene: TRBV18
CDR3aa: CASSQGHNDNQPQHF
CDR3nt: TGTGCCAGCTCACAGGGACATAACGACAATCAGCCCCAGCATTTT

len: 14
j_gene: TRBJ1-6
abundance: few
d_gene: -
v_gene: TRBV12-3/TRBV12-4
CDR3aa: CASSLRRDDSPLHF
CDR3nt: TGTGCCAGCAGTTTACGCAGGGATGATTCACCCCTCCACTTT

len: 16
j_gene: TRBJ2-1
abundance: -
d_gene: -
v_gene: TRBV9
CDR3aa: CASSLTGGGPYNEQFF
CDR3nt: TGTGCCAGCAGCCTGACTGGGGGAGGACCGTACAATGAGCAGTTCTTC

len: 12
j_gene: TRBJ2-5
abundance: -
d_gene: TRBD2
v_gene: TRBV7-9
CDR3aa: CAGNPGGETQYF
CDR3nt: TGTGCCGGCAACCCGGGAGGGGAGACCCAGTACTTC

len: 15
j_gene: TRBJ1-2
abundance: -
d_gene: TRBD1
v_gene: TRBV7-9
CDR3aa: CASILTGGADYGYTF
CDR3nt: TGTGCCAGCATTCTCACAGGGGGCGCGGACTATGGCTACACCTTC

len: 16
j_gene: TRBJ1-2
abundance: few
d_gene: TRBD1
v_gene: TRBV4-2
CDR3aa: CASSQDGTGGGYGYTF
CDR3nt: TGTGCCAGCAGCCAAGATGGGACAGGGGGAGGATATGGCTACACCTTC

len: 16
j_gene: TRBJ1-1
abundance: -
d_gene: TRBD1
v_gene: TRBV4-2
CDR3aa: CASSQDGSRGRTEAFF
CDR3nt: TGTGCCAGCAGCCAAGATGGGTCCAGGGGGAGAACTGAAGCTTTCTTT

len: 15
j_gene: TRBJ2-1
abundance: -
d_gene: -
v_gene: TRBV7-9
CDR3aa: CASSSIGRAYNEQFF
CDR3nt: TGTGCCAGCAGCTCTATCGGCAGGGCCTACAATGAGCAGTTCTTC

len: 12
j_gene: TRBJ2-1
abundance: -
d_gene: -
v_gene: TRBV29-1
CDR3aa: CSAARLIDEQFF
CDR3nt: TGCAGCGCCGCCCGACTCATCGATGAGCAGTTCTTC

len: 16
j_gene: TRBJ1-1
abundance: few
d_gene: TRBD1
v_gene: TRBV6-2/TRBV6-3
CDR3aa: CASSYGKQGGMTEAFF
CDR3nt: TGTGCCAGCAGTTACGGGAAACAGGGGGGAATGACTGAAGCTTTCTTT

len: 12
j_gene: TRBJ2-7
abundance: -
d_gene: -
v_gene: TRBV20-1
CDR3aa: CSARREPYEQYF
CDR3nt: TGCAGTGCTAGGAGGGAACCCTACGAGCAGTACTTC

len: 16
j_gene: TRBJ2-7
abundance: -
d_gene: TRBD1
v_gene: TRBV27
CDR3aa: CASTHRQGGYYNEQYF
CDR3nt: TGTGCCAGCACCCACCGACAGGGGGGCTACTACAATGAGCAGTACTTC

len: 15
j_gene: TRBJ1-2
abundance: -
d_gene: TRBD1
v_gene: TRBV4-2
CDR3aa: CASSQDYSGQAGYTF
CDR3nt: TGTGCCAGCAGCCAAGATTATTCGGGACAGGCGGGCTACACCTTC

len: 10
j_gene: TRBJ2-4
abundance: few
d_gene: -
v_gene: TRBV20-1
CDR3aa: CSAPMGIQYF
CDR3nt: TGCAGTGCCCCGATGGGCATTCAGTACTTC

len: 13
j_gene: TRBJ2-3
abundance: many
d_gene: -
v_gene: TRBV29-1
CDR3aa: CSVSSTSTDTQYF
CDR3nt: TGCAGCGTTTCCTCGACTAGCACAGATACGCAGTATTTT

len: 14
j_gene: TRBJ1-1
abundance: -
d_gene: -
v_gene: TRBV6-5
CDR3aa: CASTIDGRNTEAFF
CDR3nt: TGTGCCAGCACCATCGACGGGCGGAACACTGAAGCTTTCTTT

len: 18
j_gene: TRBJ2-2
abundance: -
d_gene: TRBD2
v_gene: TRBV4-3
CDR3aa: CASSQEASGGPNTGELFF
CDR3nt: TGCGCCAGCAGCCAAGAGGCTAGCGGGGGCCCTAACACCGGGGAGCTGTTTTTT

len: 17
j_gene: TRBJ1-6
abundance: -
d_gene: -
v_gene: TRBV12-3/TRBV12-4
CDR3aa: CASTDKNRAGWNSPLHF
CDR3nt: TGTGCCAGCACTGACAAGAACAGGGCTGGTTGGAATTCACCCCTCCACTTT

len: 11
j_gene: TRBJ1-2
abundance: -
d_gene: -
v_gene: TRBV4-2
CDR3aa: CASGVYYGYTF
CDR3nt: TGTGCCAGCGGAGTTTACTATGGCTACACCTTC

len: 15
j_gene: TRBJ2-1
abundance: -
d_gene: TRBD2
v_gene: TRBV4-1
CDR3aa: CASSPGTSSVYEQFF
CDR3nt: TGCGCCAGCAGTCCCGGGACTAGCTCCGTGTACGAGCAGTTCTTC

len: 13
j_gene: TRBJ2-7
abundance: few
d_gene: -
v_gene: TRBV21-1
CDR3aa: CATQTGVYYEQYF
CDR3nt: TGTGCCACACAGACAGGGGTGTACTACGAGCAGTACTTC

len: 15
j_gene: TRBJ2-1
abundance: -
d_gene: TRBD1
v_gene: TRBV20-1
CDR3aa: CSANDRGRDRYEQFF
CDR3nt: TGCAGTGCCAACGACAGGGGGAGAGATCGGTACGAGCAGTTCTTC

len: 13
j_gene: TRBJ1-6
abundance: -
d_gene: -
v_gene: TRBV6-5
CDR3aa: CAAGRASDSPLHF
CDR3nt: TGTGCCGCGGGGAGGGCGAGCGATTCACCCCTCCACTTT

len: 17
j_gene: TRBJ1-5
abundance: -
d_gene: -
v_gene: TRBV21-1
CDR3aa: CASSKPWGPRGNQSQHF
CDR3nt: TGTGCCAGCAGCAAACCTTGGGGGCCTAGGGGCAATCAGTCCCAGCATTTT

len: 17
j_gene: TRBJ2-7
abundance: -
d_gene: -
v_gene: TRBV6-6
CDR3aa: CASSYVGDGTLSGEQYF
CDR3nt: TGTGCCAGCAGTTACGTCGGGGACGGGACATTAAGCGGCGAGCAGTACTTC

len: 14
j_gene: TRBJ2-7
abundance: -
d_gene: -
v_gene: TRBV2
CDR3aa: CAINSGTDYNEQYF
CDR3nt: TGTGCCATCAACTCCGGGACTGACTACAATGAGCAGTACTTC

len: 13
j_gene: TRBJ2-3
abundance: few
d_gene: TRBD2
v_gene: TRBV20-1
CDR3aa: CSAPDREGDTQYF
CDR3nt: TGCAGTGCGCCTGATAGGGAGGGAGATACGCAGTATTTT

len: 18
j_gene: TRBJ1-4
abundance: -
d_gene: -
v_gene: TRBV4-3
CDR3aa: CASRSGTTLGAANEKLFF
CDR3nt: TGCGCCAGCAGGAGCGGGACGACCCTCGGGGCGGCTAATGAAAAACTGTTTTTT

len: 17
j_gene: TRBJ2-6
abundance: few
d_gene: -
v_gene: TRBV7-9
CDR3aa: CASSLGEGNPGANVLTF
CDR3nt: TGTGCCAGCAGCTTAGGTGAAGGGAACCCTGGGGCCAACGTCCTGACTTTC

len: 18
j_gene: TRBJ2-2
abundance: few
d_gene: TRBD2
v_gene: TRBV7-3
CDR3aa: CASSLGLAGSPDTGELFF
CDR3nt: TGTGCCAGCAGCTTAGGACTAGCGGGGTCGCCCGACACCGGGGAGCTGTTTTTT

len: 13
j_gene: TRBJ1-5
abundance: few
d_gene: -
v_gene: TRBV6-2/TRBV6-3
CDR3aa: CASSPGSRQPQHF
CDR3nt: TGTGCCAGCAGTCCAGGGTCCCGCCAGCCCCAGCATTTT

len: 14
j_gene: TRBJ1-2
abundance: few
d_gene: TRBD1
v_gene: TRBV7-2
CDR3aa: CASTETGLNYGYTF
CDR3nt: TGTGCCAGCACCGAGACAGGGCTTAACTATGGCTACACCTTC

len: 13
j_gene: TRBJ1-4
abundance: few
d_gene: -
v_gene: TRBV4-2
CDR3aa: CASSQAGDEKLFF
CDR3nt: TGTGCCAGCAGCCAAGCAGGGGATGAAAAACTGTTTTTT

len: 15
j_gene: TRBJ2-2
abundance: few
d_gene: -
v_gene: TRBV19
CDR3aa: CASSIQRLTTGELFF
CDR3nt: TGTGCCAGTAGTATTCAGCGGCTAACCACCGGGGAGCTGTTTTTT

len: 19
j_gene: TRBJ1-5
abundance: -
d_gene: TRBD1
v_gene: TRBV3-1
CDR3aa: CASSQTTTGTGDSNQPQHF
CDR3nt: TGTGCCAGCAGCCAAACGACGACGGGGACAGGGGATAGCAATCAGCCCCAGCATTTT

len: 17
j_gene: TRBJ1-3
abundance: once
d_gene: TRBD1
v_gene: TRBV4-3
CDR3aa: CASSQDIGTGSGNTIYF
CDR3nt: TGCGCCAGCAGCCAAGATATAGGGACAGGCTCTGGAAACACCATATATTTT

len: 15
j_gene: TRBJ2-3
abundance: many
d_gene: TRBD2
v_gene: TRBV20-1
CDR3aa: CSADRLAGDTDTQYF
CDR3nt: TGCAGTGCAGACCGACTAGCGGGGGACACAGATACGCAGTATTTT

len: 14
j_gene: TRBJ2-5
abundance: many
d_gene: -
v_gene: TRBV15
CDR3aa: CATSRDSPQETQYF
CDR3nt: TGTGCCACCAGCAGGGACAGCCCCCAAGAGACCCAGTACTTC

len: 13
j_gene: TRBJ1-5
abundance: -
d_gene: -
v_gene: TRBV2
CDR3aa: CASSGLQGQPQHF
CDR3nt: TGTGCCAGCAGTGGGTTACAGGGCCAGCCCCAGCATTTT

len: 14
j_gene: TRBJ2-3
abundance: many
d_gene: -
v_gene: TRBV7-2
CDR3aa: CASSLTGGTDTQYF
CDR3nt: TGTGCCAGCAGCTTAACGGGGGGCACAGATACGCAGTATTTT

len: 14
j_gene: TRBJ1-2
abundance: -
d_gene: TRBD1
v_gene: TRBV20-1
CDR3aa: CSARDWGTGFGYTF
CDR3nt: TGCAGTGCTAGAGATTGGGGGACAGGGTTCGGCTACACCTTC

len: 13
j_gene: TRBJ2-5
abundance: -
d_gene: -
v_gene: TRBV12-3/TRBV12-4
CDR3aa: CASRPGTQETQYF
CDR3nt: TGTGCCAGCAGGCCCGGGACACAAGAGACCCAGTACTTC

len: 15
j_gene: TRBJ2-1
abundance: -
d_gene: -
v_gene: TRBV7-6
CDR3aa: CASSLLGHLVNEQFF
CDR3nt: TGTGCCAGCAGCTTATTGGGACACTTGGTCAATGAGCAGTTCTTC

len: 15
j_gene: TRBJ2-3
abundance: -
d_gene: -
v_gene: TRBV9
CDR3aa: CASSVNRGLADTQYF
CDR3nt: TGTGCCAGCAGCGTTAACCGGGGGCTTGCGGATACGCAGTATTTT

len: 13
j_gene: TRBJ2-7
abundance: -
d_gene: -
v_gene: TRBV7-9
CDR3aa: CASSVETRGEQYF
CDR3nt: TGTGCCAGCAGCGTTGAGACTAGGGGCGAGCAGTACTTC

len: 13
j_gene: TRBJ1-1
abundance: -
d_gene: -
v_gene: TRBV5-5
CDR3aa: CASSWGRGTEAFF
CDR3nt: TGTGCCAGCAGCTGGGGTCGTGGCACTGAAGCTTTCTTT

len: 8
j_gene: TRBJ2-1
abundance: few
d_gene: -
v_gene: TRBV21-1
CDR3aa: CASTKQFF
CDR3nt: TGTGCCAGCACCAAGCAGTTCTTC

len: 15
j_gene: TRBJ2-7
abundance: many
d_gene: -
v_gene: TRBV5-1
CDR3aa: CASSLEASPDYEQYF
CDR3nt: TGCGCCAGCAGCTTGGAAGCGTCCCCGGACTACGAGCAGTACTTC

len: 17
j_gene: TRBJ1-5
abundance: -
d_gene: TRBD1
v_gene: TRBV6-6
CDR3aa: CASSYPHTRQGNQPQHF
CDR3nt: TGTGCCAGCAGTTACCCCCATACTCGACAGGGGAATCAGCCCCAGCATTTT

len: 14
j_gene: TRBJ1-1
abundance: few
d_gene: -
v_gene: TRBV12-3/TRBV12-4
CDR3aa: CASTHHNLNTEAFF
CDR3nt: TGTGCCAGCACCCACCATAACCTGAACACTGAAGCTTTCTTT

len: 13
j_gene: TRBJ2-1
abundance: few
d_gene: TRBD1
v_gene: TRBV7-9
CDR3aa: CASSLEGATEQFF
CDR3nt: TGTGCCAGCAGCTTAGAGGGGGCTACTGAGCAGTTCTTC

len: 12
j_gene: TRBJ2-7
abundance: -
d_gene: TRBD1
v_gene: TRBV20-1
CDR3aa: CSASRDRNEQYF
CDR3nt: TGCAGTGCTTCCCGGGACAGGAACGAGCAGTACTTC

len: 14
j_gene: TRBJ1-2
abundance: -
d_gene: -
v_gene: TRBV4-1
CDR3aa: CASSQDPRGDGYTF
CDR3nt: TGCGCCAGCAGCCAAGATCCCAGGGGAGATGGCTACACCTTC

len: 16
j_gene: TRBJ2-1
abundance: many
d_gene: TRBD2
v_gene: TRBV20-1
CDR3aa: CSARSRSGGPHNEQFF
CDR3nt: TGCAGTGCTAGGTCTCGGTCGGGGGGGCCTCACAATGAGCAGTTCTTC

len: 13
j_gene: TRBJ1-2
abundance: few
d_gene: -
v_gene: TRBV29-1
CDR3aa: CSVVVTSLGGYTF
CDR3nt: TGCAGCGTTGTAGTAACAAGCTTGGGAGGCTACACCTTC

len: 15
j_gene: TRBJ1-4
abundance: few
d_gene: -
v_gene: TRBV7-9
CDR3aa: CASSSNTDYNEKLFF
CDR3nt: TGTGCCAGCAGCTCTAACACGGATTATAATGAAAAACTGTTTTTT

len: 12
j_gene: TRBJ1-2
abundance: -
d_gene: TRBD1
v_gene: TRBV25-1
CDR3aa: CASLDRVYGYTF
CDR3nt: TGTGCCAGCCTGGACAGGGTCTATGGCTACACCTTC

len: 16
j_gene: TRBJ2-5
abundance: -
d_gene: -
v_gene: TRBV19
CDR3aa: CASSMSLSGRQETQYF
CDR3nt: TGTGCCAGTAGTATGAGCCTTTCAGGACGGCAAGAGACCCAGTACTTC

len: 13
j_gene: TRBJ1-3
abundance: -
d_gene: -
v_gene: TRBV6-6
CDR3aa: CASSSETGNTIYF
CDR3nt: TGTGCCAGCAGTTCAGAGACTGGAAACACCATATATTTT